These 12 T cell receptor beta chains were sequenced from one sample in a study of blood T cell repertoires in COVID-19. Using immunoSEQ multiplex PCR, the repertoire was profiled, and TCRdb retains in-frame clones only, with some absent. The sample records around 300,000 clones, about nine tenths being singletons. Sequencing used peripheral blood. The origin of the receptors is a man between 50 and 59 years old with acute or convalescent COVID-19.

This chain uses TRBV7-8 with TRBJ2-7; TRBD2 matches 12 bases. CDR1 SGHVS and CDR2 FQNEAQ come from the germline V gene. The V gene end was trimmed by 5 bases and the J gene end by 4 bases; junction bases not matched to a gene: 12. The length of the CDR3 is 17 residues. The CDR3 is CASSPRGALAGGYEQYF. CDR3 DNA sequence: TGTGCCAGCAGCCCTCGGGGGGCACTAGCGGGGGGTTACGAGCAGTACTTC.

This clone was picked up one time. This chain connects TRBV3-1 (or the pseudogene TRBV3-2) to TRBJ2-1, with D perhaps matching TRBD2 (6 bases). Germline V lookup: CDR1 LGHDT, CDR2 YNNKEL (reference sequence). The V and J ends lost 0 bases and 5 bases respectively, with 26 bases between them. CDR3 length: 20 residues. Here the CDR3 DNA reads TGTGCCAGCAGCCAAGATCGTTGGTCTGGGGCGGGGCCCGGGCACAATGAGCAGTTCTTC. Translating it yields CASSQDRWSGAGPGHNEQFF.

The chain links TRBV19 to TRBJ1-6; perhaps TRBD1 as D (5 bases). There are 15 residues in the CDR3. The germline V and J ends were trimmed by 3 bases and 8 bases, with 14 bases remaining between them. Germline V gene lookup returns CDR1 LNHDA and CDR2 SQIVND (reference sequence). CDR3 sequence: CASSISGGADSPLHF. The CDR3 nucleotides read TGTGCCAGTAGTATTAGCGGGGGAGCAGATTCACCCCTCCACTTT.

This clone was seen just once. J is TRBJ2-3 and V is TRBV15, with D unresolved. V was trimmed by 5 bases and J by 0 bases, leaving 21 bases between them. CDR1 LNHNV and CDR2 YYDKDF come from the germline V gene (reference sequence). The CDR3 spans 18 residues. The CDR3 loop reads CATSFSLSGSPSTDTQYF. The CDR3 DNA follows: TGTGCCACCAGCTTTTCCCTTTCAGGTAGTCCTAGCACAGATACGCAGTATTTT. Supplemented by reference TRBV15 and TRBJ2-3, the full variable domain reads DAMVIQNPRYQVTQFGKPVTLSCSQTLNHNVMYWYQQKSSQAPKLLFHYYDKDFNNEADTPDNFQSRRPNTSFCFLDIRSPGLGDTAMYLCATSFSLSGSPSTDTQYFGPGTRLTVL.

This clone was counted once. The rearrangement joins TRBV4-2 to TRBJ1-1; 8 nucleotides match TRBD1. J was trimmed by 1 base and V by 4 bases; bases with no gene match: 5. The germline V gene has CDR1 LGHNA and CDR2 YNFKEQ. The CDR3 has 15 residues. CDR3 coding DNA: TGTGCCAGCAGCCGAACAGGACAGGGGAACACTGAAGCTTTCTTT. Protein sequence: CASSRTGQGNTEAFF.

The J gene is TRBJ2-7, the V gene TRBV4-1, with a tentative D call TRBD1 (5 bases). The V end was cut by 4 bases, the J end by 0 bases, with 13 bases between. Germline lookup yields CDR1 MGHRA and CDR2 YSYEKL. The length of the CDR3 is 15 residues. Here the CDR3 reads CASSLGPLPSYEQYF. DNA for the CDR3: TGCGCCAGCAGCCTGGGGCCATTGCCCTCCTACGAGCAGTACTTC.

V is TRBV27 and J is TRBJ1-5; TRBD1 aligns across 8 bases. The V gene's germline CDR1 is MNHEY and CDR2 SMNVEV (reference sequence). This CDR3 has 15 residues. Trimming took 6 bases from V and 3 from J; bases not matched to a gene: 7. DNA of the CDR3: TGTGCCAGCAGCCTGGACAGGGCGAACAATCAGCCCCAGCATTTT. Protein sequence: CASSLDRANNQPQHF.

The gene calls are TRBV5-4 and TRBJ2-1, with 10 bases matching TRBD2. CDR1 and CDR2 from the germline V gene are SGHNT and YYREEE (reference sequence). The CDR3 is 14 amino acids. After removal of 5 bases from V and 6 bases from J, the junction contained 5 bases not matched to a gene. The CDR3 region has the DNA TGTGCCAGCAGTCCGAGCGGGGGGGCCAATGAGCAGTTCTTC. Its protein is CASSPSGGANEQFF.

This clone was observed a single time. The chain combines TRBV9 with TRBJ2-2; TRBD1 aligns across 7 bases. This CDR3 has 15 residues. Trimming cost V 6 bases and J 5 bases; bases outside gene matches: 10. Per germline, CDR1 SGDLS and CDR2 YYNGEE. CDR3 protein: CASTTSTGWTGELFF. The CDR3 DNA is TGTGCCAGCACCACATCGACAGGGTGGACCGGGGAGCTGTTTTTT.

This clone was observed a handful of times. The J gene is TRBJ1-2, the V gene TRBV9, with D perhaps TRBD1 (6 bases). Germline V gene data show CDR1 as SGDLS and CDR2 as YYNGEE. CDR3 length: 13 amino acids. Trimming removed 3 bases from V and 5 bases from J, with 11 bases in between. CDR3 in DNA: TGTGCCAGCAGCGGAGGGACAAGTTATGGCTACACCTTC. Translation gives CASSGGTSYGYTF.

This rearrangement joins TRBV18 to TRBJ1-1; 7 positions agree with TRBD1. Germline CDR1 KGHSH, CDR2 LQKENI. CDR3 length equals 15 residues. V lost 3 bases, J lost 3 bases, and 7 bases stayed unmatched. The CDR3 DNA is TGTGCCAGCTCACCGAGACAGGGCTTCGACACTGAAGCTTTCTTT. Translated: CASSPRQGFDTEAFF.

This chain links TRBV30 with TRBJ1-2; no clear D. Germline CDR1 and CDR2: GTSNPN and SVGIG (reference sequence). V gave up 2 bases and J gave up 0 bases, with 10 bases separating them. This CDR3 is built from 14 residues. The DNA of the CDR3 is TGTGCCTGGAGTCGTGAACTCGCTAACTATGGCTACACCTTC. Protein sequence: CAWSRELANYGYTF. Combining the CDR3 with reference TRBV30 and TRBJ1-2 gives the whole variable domain SQTIHQWPATLVQPVGSPLSLECTVEGTSNPNLYWYRQAAGRGLQLLFYSVGIGQISSEVPQNLSASRPQDRQFILSSKKLLLSDSGFYLCAWSRELANYGYTFGSGTRLTVV.